These T cell receptor beta chains were read from a single sample in a study of cytomegalovirus exposure and HLA in healthy donors. Some clones are missing from TCRdb's copy, which holds only in-frame ones; the method was immunoSEQ multiplex PCR. The sample lists about 130,000 clones, over 75% occurring once. Specimen: PBMCs. These receptors all come from a woman aged 40 to 49 in good health and CMV-seropositive. Both conserved end residues are trimmed from each CDR3. Each record gives: CDR3 protein, J gene, V gene.

CDR3aa: ARIRTELF
j_gene: TRBJ2-2
v_gene: TRBV21-1

CDR3aa: ASSPWASEAYEQY
j_gene: .
v_gene: TRBV7-3

CDR3aa: ASSQAAGGYEQY
j_gene: TRBJ2-7
v_gene: TRBV4-3

CDR3aa: ASSLMTGYSGNTIY
j_gene: TRBJ1-3
v_gene: TRBV5-1

CDR3aa: ASSPPGGRDTQY
j_gene: TRBJ2-3
v_gene: TRBV18

CDR3aa: ASSAGQGSDTQY
j_gene: TRBJ2-3
v_gene: TRBV9

CDR3aa: ASSMPGGNQPQH
j_gene: TRBJ1-5
v_gene: TRBV19

CDR3aa: ASSWGRETNIQY
j_gene: TRBJ2-4
v_gene: TRBV5-4

CDR3aa: ASSVAGGIGNEQF
j_gene: TRBJ2-1
v_gene: TRBV9

CDR3aa: ASTTSGAGNEKLF
j_gene: TRBJ1-4
v_gene: TRBV6-6

CDR3aa: ASSQGTGDNSPLH
j_gene: TRBJ1-6
v_gene: TRBV7-3

CDR3aa: ASGSTGGGNQPQH
j_gene: TRBJ1-5
v_gene: TRBV12-5

CDR3aa: ASSLFTGTRNNSPLH
j_gene: TRBJ1-6
v_gene: TRBV7-8

CDR3aa: ASNTGGGYEQY
j_gene: TRBJ2-7
v_gene: TRBV27

CDR3aa: ASSPWTGGRTEAF
j_gene: TRBJ1-1
v_gene: TRBV28

CDR3aa: ASSRDRAPETQY
j_gene: TRBJ2-5
v_gene: TRBV7-2